This TCR beta chain was identified during a study of T cells after yellow fever vaccination. The study's findings and limits: Reappearance after the booster was observed for most primary-vaccination clones (roughly 97% CD4, about 86% CD8). Few clonotypes appeared in both CD4 and CD8 compartments.

Generation of TCR cDNA used 5'RACE template switching (which added a universal primer site and UMIs). TCRdb passed the 5' RACE reads through MiXCR, listing each CDR3 protein once. The repertoire includes under 250,000 distinct CDR3 sequences, approximately 3% of them detected once, and under 3.5% sits in the top ten. This clonotype was observed a handful of times. Its specificity is not known. The junction does not match germline at one end; this may be a read error. CDR1 SGHRS and CDR2 YFSETQ come from the germline V gene. The CDR3 sequence is 14 residues long. This TCR was recovered from a man between 18 and 35 years old who received the YFV17D yellow fever vaccine. The chain links TRBV5-1 to TRBJ2-7, with 11 bases fitting TRBD2. The sample in question was CD4+ T cells sorted from PBMCs, obtained 10 days after the yellow fever booster vaccination. CDR3 bases: TGCGCCAGCGGCTTAGCGGGGGGGCCCTACGAGCAGTACTTC. Translation: CASGLAGGPYEQYF.